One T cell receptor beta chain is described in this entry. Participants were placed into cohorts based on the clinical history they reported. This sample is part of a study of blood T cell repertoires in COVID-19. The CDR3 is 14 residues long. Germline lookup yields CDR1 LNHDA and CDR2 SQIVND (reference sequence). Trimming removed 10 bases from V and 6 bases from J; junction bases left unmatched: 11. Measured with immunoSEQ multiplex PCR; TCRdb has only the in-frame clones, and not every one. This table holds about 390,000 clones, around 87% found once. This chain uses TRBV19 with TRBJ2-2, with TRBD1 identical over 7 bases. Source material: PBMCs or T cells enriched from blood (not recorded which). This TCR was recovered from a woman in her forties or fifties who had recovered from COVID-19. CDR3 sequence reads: CATNRGFGAGELFF. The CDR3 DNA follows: TGTGCCACCAACAGGGGCTTTGGGGCCGGGGAGCTGTTTTTT.